This T cell receptor (beta chain) was captured in a study of ipilimumab plus nivolumab after autologous stem cell transplantation. Sequencing used immunoSEQ multiplex PCR; TCRdb keeps in-frame clones, though not all of them. The table records roughly 20,000 clones, 70% to 85% of them present only once. This TCR was sampled from a male donor with diffuse large B-cell lymphoma. Sequenced material: PBMCs, taken in a trial of ipilimumab plus nivolumab as post-transplant consolidation.

DNA of the CDR3: TGTGCCAGCAGCCGGTTAGGACGGAACACTGAAGCTTTCTTT. Translating gives CASSRLGRNTEAFF. The chain links TRBV5-6 to TRBJ1-1; unclear D gene. CDR3 length: 14 amino acids. Looked up from germline, CDR1 is SGHDT and CDR2 is YYEEEE. The V end lost 4 bases, the J end lost 1 base, and 11 bases lay between the germline ends. The whole variable domain, remainder taken from reference TRBV5-6 and TRBJ1-1, is DAGVTQSPTHLIKTRGQQVTLRCSPKSGHDTVSWYQQALGQGPQFIFQYYEEEERQRGNFPDRFSGHQFPNYSSELNVNALLLGDSALYLCASSRLGRNTEAFFGQGTRLTVV.